This T cell receptor (gamma chain) derives from a study of Vδ1+ human thymocytes. Study-wide points: Thymic TRG and TRD repertoires appeared highly polyclonal, with Gaussian CDR3 length distributions.

In germline, CDR1 is GITISATS, CDR2 ISYDGTV (reference sequence). The V gene end was trimmed by 9 bases and the J gene end by 15 bases; junction bases not matched to a gene: 14. CDR3 length: 10 residues. The template was reverse-transcribed extracted RNA. Multiplex PCR used pooled V-gene forward primers and a constant-region reverse primer to amplify CDR3s. TCRdb reprocessed the multiplex PCR reads using CATT. The table has tens of thousands of gamma-chain clones, around 20% seen once. There are a few counts of this clone. What it binds is unknown. Alphabeta T cells were depleted, then CD3+ Vdelta1+ Vdelta2- thymocytes were FACS-sorted.

Sequencing used Vdelta1+ gamma-delta thymocytes from the thymus. Sample subset: FACS-sorted CD3+ TCRalphabeta- TCRVdelta1+ TCRVdelta2- thymocytes. The clonotype was recovered from a boy younger than two who had congenital heart surgery. The V call is TRGV9, the J call TRGJ1 or TRGJ2. The CDR3: CALTYMGILF. In DNA, the CDR3 is TGTGCCTTGACTTATATGGGAATACTCTTT.